Below are 8 T cell receptor beta chains sequenced from a single sample in a study of technical replicates of blood from a handful of donors. Using immunoSEQ multiplex PCR, the repertoire was profiled, and TCRdb retains in-frame clones only, with some absent. The repertoire holds more than 10,000 clones, about 94% seen once, with 6.5% to 7.5% in the top ten. Sequenced: PBMCs. The receptors were sampled from a human donor in good health.

This clone appeared a single time. The gene calls are TRBV2 and TRBJ2-7; possibly TRBD1 for D (6 bases). Germline V gives CDR1 SNHLY, CDR2 FYNNEI. This CDR3 contains 12 residues. The ends were cut back, 7 bases at V and 5 bases at J, with 12 bases in the middle. The CDR3: CASMWDTHEQYF. The DNA of the CDR3 is TGTGCCAGCATGTGGGACACCCACGAGCAGTACTTC.

The J gene is TRBJ2-3, the V gene TRBV7-8, with 7 bases lining up with TRBD1. V shed 2 bases and J 2 bases; nucleotides not matched to a gene: 4. CDR3 length: 15 amino acids. Germline CDR1 and CDR2: SGHVS and FQNEAQ. The CDR3 protein is CASSLYRGPTDTQYF. CDR3 coding DNA: TGTGCCAGCAGCTTATACAGGGGCCCCACAGATACGCAGTATTTT.

The chain is built from TRBV11-2 and TRBJ2-7; possible D gene TRBD1, 5 bases. This CDR3 region has 14 residues. Germline CDR1 is SGHAT and CDR2 is FQNNGV. V was trimmed by 5 bases and J by 2 bases, leaving 13 bases between them. CDR3 sequence reads: CASSLGLGAYEQYF. Written as DNA, the CDR3 is TGTGCCAGCAGCCTGGGGCTTGGGGCCTACGAGCAGTACTTC.

This clone appeared a few times. The chain recombines TRBV7-8 with TRBJ2-7; 7 nucleotides align to TRBD1. The trim removed 5 bases at V and 3 bases at J, leaving 7 bases unmatched. The CDR3 runs to 14 residues. CDR1 SGHVS and CDR2 FQNEAQ come from the germline V gene. Here the CDR3 reads CASSLGQAHYEQYF. CDR3 DNA: TGTGCCAGCAGCCTTGGACAGGCCCACTACGAGCAGTACTTC.

This chain connects TRBV6-5 to TRBJ2-1, with D tentatively TRBD1 (7 bases). Germline V lookup: CDR1 MNHEY, CDR2 SVGAGI. The germline V and J ends were trimmed by 11 bases and 7 bases, with 18 bases remaining between them. The CDR3 sequence is 13 residues long. The CDR3 DNA reads as TGTGCCCTAGGCGGGACAGTTGGGAATGAGCAGTTCTTC. Translating it yields CALGGTVGNEQFF.

The chain carries TRBV21-1 and TRBJ2-7; TRBD1 reflects the table's D call only, with no check against the DNA. TRBV21-1 is listed as a pseudogene. This CDR3 has 15 residues. CDR3 nucleotides: TGTGCCAGCAGTTGGGACAGGGCCGACTCCTACGAGCAGTACTTC. Protein sequence: CASSWDRADSYEQYF.

This clone was picked up one time. This chain connects TRBV7-8 to TRBJ2-7; D may be TRBD2 (6 bases). The length of the CDR3 is 14 residues. Germline CDR1 SGHVS, CDR2 FQNEAQ. Trimming took off 4 bases at V and 2 bases at J, with 12 bases between the two ends. CDR3 in DNA: TGTGCCAGCAGCTCCCGACTAGTTGCCTACGAGCAGTACTTC. Translation gives CASSSRLVAYEQYF.

This chain uses TRBV6-1 with TRBJ1-2; 10 positions agree with TRBD1. Germline values: CDR1 MNHNS, CDR2 SASEGT. The J segment lost 2 bases and the V segment lost 7 bases, leaving 4 bases of the junction unmatched. This CDR3 region has 14 residues. Here the CDR3 reads CASIRDRGNYGYTF. In nucleotides, the CDR3 is TGTGCCAGCATCAGGGACAGGGGAAACTATGGCTACACCTTC.